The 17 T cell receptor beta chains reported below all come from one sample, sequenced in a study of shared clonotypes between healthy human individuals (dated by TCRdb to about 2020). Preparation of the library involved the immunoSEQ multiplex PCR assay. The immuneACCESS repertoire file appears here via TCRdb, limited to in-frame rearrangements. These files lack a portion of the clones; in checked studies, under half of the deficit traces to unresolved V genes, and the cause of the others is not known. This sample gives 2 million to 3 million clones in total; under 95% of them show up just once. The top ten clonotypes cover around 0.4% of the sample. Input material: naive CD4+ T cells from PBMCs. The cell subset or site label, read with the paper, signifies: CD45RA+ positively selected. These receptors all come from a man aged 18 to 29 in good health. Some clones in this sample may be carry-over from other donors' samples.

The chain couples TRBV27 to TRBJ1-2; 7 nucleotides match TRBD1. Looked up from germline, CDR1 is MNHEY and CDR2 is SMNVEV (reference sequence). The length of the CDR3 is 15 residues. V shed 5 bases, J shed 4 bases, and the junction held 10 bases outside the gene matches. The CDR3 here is CASSVQGSQPYGYTF. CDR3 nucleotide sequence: TGTGCCAGCAGTGTACAGGGGTCCCAACCCTATGGCTACACCTTC.

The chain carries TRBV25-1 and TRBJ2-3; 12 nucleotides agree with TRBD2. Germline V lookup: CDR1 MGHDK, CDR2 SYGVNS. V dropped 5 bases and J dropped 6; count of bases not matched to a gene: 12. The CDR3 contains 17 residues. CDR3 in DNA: TGTGCCAGCAGTACTCGAGGACTAGCGGGACCGTCGGATACGCAGTATTTT. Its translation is CASSTRGLAGPSDTQYF. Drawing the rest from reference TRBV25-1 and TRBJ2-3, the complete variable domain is EADIYQTPRYLVIGTGKKITLECSQTMGHDKMYWYQQDPGMELHLIHYSYGVNSTEKGDLSSESTVSRIRTEHFPLTLESARPSHTSQYLCASSTRGLAGPSDTQYFGPGTRLTVL.

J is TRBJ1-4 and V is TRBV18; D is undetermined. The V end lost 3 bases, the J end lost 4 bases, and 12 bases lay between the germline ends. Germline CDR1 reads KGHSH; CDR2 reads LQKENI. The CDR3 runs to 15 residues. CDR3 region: CASSPSVIGNEKLFF. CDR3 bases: TGTGCCAGCTCACCTTCCGTCATTGGTAATGAAAAACTGTTTTTT.

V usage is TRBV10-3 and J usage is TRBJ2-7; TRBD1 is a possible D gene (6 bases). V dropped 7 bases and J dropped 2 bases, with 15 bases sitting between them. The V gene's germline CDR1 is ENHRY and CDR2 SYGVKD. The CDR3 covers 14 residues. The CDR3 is CAINTWGPAYEQYF. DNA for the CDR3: TGTGCCATCAATACTTGGGGGCCTGCCTACGAGCAGTACTTC.

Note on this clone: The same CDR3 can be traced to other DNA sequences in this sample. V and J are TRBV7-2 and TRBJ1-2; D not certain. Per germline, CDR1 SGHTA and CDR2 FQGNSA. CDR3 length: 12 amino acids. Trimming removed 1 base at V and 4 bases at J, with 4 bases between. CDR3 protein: CASSLDGYGYTF. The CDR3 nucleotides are TGTGCCAGCAGCTTAGATGGCTATGGCTACACCTTC.

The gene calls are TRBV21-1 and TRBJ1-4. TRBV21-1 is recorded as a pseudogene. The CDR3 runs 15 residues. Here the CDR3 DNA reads TGTGCCAGCAGCAAAGTCGGGGGATGTAAGGAAAAACTGTTTTTT. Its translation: CASSKVGGCKEKLFF.

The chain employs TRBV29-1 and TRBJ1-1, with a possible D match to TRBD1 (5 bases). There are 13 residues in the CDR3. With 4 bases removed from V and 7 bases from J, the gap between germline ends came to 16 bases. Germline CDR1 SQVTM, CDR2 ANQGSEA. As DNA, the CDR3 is TGCAGCGTTGGTATGGGAGTCGGGGGTGAAGCTTTCTTT. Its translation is CSVGMGVGGEAFF.

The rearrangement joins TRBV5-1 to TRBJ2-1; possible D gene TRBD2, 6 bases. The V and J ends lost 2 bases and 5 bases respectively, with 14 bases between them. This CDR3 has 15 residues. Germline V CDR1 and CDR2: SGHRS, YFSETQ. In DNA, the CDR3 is TGCGCCAGCAGCTTTACTAGCTCCAGAAACAATGAGCAGTTCTTC. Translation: CASSFTSSRNNEQFF.

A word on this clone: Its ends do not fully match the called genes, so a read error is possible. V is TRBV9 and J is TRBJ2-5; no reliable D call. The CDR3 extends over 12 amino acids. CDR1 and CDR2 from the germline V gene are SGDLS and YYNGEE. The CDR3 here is CASSATQGTQYF. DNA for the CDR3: TGTGCCAGCAGCGCGACCCAAGGGACCCAGTACTTC. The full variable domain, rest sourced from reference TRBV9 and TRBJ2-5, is DSGVTQTPKHLITATGQRVTLRCSPRSGDLSVYWYQQSLDQGLQFLIQYYNGEERAKGNILERFSAQQFPDLHSELNLSSLELGDSALYFCASSATQGTQYFGPGTRLLVL.

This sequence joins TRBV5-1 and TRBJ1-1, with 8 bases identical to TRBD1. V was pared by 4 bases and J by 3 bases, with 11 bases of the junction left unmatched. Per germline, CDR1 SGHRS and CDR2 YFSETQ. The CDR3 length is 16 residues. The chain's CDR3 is CASSNPGGAGDTEAFF. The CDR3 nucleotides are TGCGCCAGCAGCAATCCAGGGGGCGCGGGGGACACTGAAGCTTTCTTT.

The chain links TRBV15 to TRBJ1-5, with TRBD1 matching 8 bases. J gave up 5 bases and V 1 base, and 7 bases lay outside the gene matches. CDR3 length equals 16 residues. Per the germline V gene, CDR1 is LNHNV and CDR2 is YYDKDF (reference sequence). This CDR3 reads CATSRAGTGPYQPQHF. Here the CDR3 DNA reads TGTGCCACCAGCAGAGCCGGGACAGGCCCATATCAGCCCCAGCATTTT. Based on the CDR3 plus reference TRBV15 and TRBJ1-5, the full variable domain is DAMVIQNPRYQVTQFGKPVTLSCSQTLNHNVMYWYQQKSSQAPKLLFHYYDKDFNNEADTPDNFQSRRPNTSFCFLDIRSPGLGDTAMYLCATSRAGTGPYQPQHFGDGTRLSIL.

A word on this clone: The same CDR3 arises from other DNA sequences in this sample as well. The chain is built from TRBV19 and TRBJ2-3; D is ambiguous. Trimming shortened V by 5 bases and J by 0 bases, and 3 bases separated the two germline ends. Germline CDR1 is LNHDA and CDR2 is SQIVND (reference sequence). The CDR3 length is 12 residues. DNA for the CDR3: TGTGCCAGTAGTGCTAGCACAGATACGCAGTATTTT. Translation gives CASSASTDTQYF.

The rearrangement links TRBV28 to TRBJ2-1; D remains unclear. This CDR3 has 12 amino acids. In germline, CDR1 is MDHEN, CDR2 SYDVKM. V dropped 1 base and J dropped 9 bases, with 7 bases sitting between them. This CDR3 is CASSLSYREQFF. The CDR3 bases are TGTGCCAGCAGTTTATCCTATCGTGAGCAGTTCTTC.

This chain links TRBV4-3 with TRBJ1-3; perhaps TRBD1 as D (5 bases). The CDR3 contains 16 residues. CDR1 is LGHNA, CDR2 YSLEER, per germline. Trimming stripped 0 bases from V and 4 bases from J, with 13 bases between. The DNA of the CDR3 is TGCGCCAGCAGCCAAGATGCCCCAGGGAAGGGAAACACCATATATTTT. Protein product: CASSQDAPGKGNTIYF.

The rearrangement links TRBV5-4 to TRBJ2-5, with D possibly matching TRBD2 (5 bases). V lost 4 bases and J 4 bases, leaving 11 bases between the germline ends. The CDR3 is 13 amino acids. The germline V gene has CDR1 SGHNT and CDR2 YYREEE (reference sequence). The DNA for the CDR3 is TGTGCCAGCAGCCTAGCTGGGAGAGAGACCCAGTACTTC. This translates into CASSLAGRETQYF.

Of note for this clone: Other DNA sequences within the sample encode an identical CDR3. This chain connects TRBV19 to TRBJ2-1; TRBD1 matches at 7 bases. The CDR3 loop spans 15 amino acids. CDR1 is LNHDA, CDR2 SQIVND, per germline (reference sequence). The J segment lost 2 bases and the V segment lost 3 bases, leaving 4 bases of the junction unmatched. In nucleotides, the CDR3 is TGTGCCAGTAGTATCACCCAGGGGGCCTACAATGAGCAGTTCTTC. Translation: CASSITQGAYNEQFF.

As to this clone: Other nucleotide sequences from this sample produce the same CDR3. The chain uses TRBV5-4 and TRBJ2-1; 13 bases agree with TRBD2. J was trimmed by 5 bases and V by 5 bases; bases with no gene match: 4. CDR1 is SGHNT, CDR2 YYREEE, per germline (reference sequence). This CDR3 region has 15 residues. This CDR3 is CASSLGLAGDNEQFF. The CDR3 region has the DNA TGTGCCAGCAGTCTAGGACTAGCGGGAGACAATGAGCAGTTCTTC. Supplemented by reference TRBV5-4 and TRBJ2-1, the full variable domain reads ETGVTQSPTHLIKTRGQQVTLRCSSQSGHNTVSWYQQALGQGPQFIFQYYREEENGRGNFPPRFSGLQFPNYSSELNVNALELDDSALYLCASSLGLAGDNEQFFGPGTRLTVL.